The sequence of this T cell receptor beta chain was determined in a study of cytomegalovirus exposure and HLA in healthy donors. Overall study: Caucasian-associated ancestry cluster membership applied to about 77% of over 350 genotyped donors.

About this clone: Its antigen is undetermined.

Study-wide results and caveats: Prediction of most subjects' HLA-A and HLA-B alleles by TCR beta sequences was reportedly accurate. Within a later analysis, the majority of CMV-associated TCR beta chains appeared HLA-restricted. As was reported, the classifier diagnosed cytomegalovirus status with high specificity and sensitivity.

Primers for the PCR totalled 60 Vbeta and 13 Jbeta. Method: immunoSEQ multiplex PCR; TCRdb's copy keeps in-frame clones and lacks some. The sample holds about 150,000 clones, roughly a tenth seen once. Sequenced input: PBMCs. The TCR comes from a male donor in good health and CMV-seronegative.

This CDR3 is CASTGGGVGNTIYF. The DNA for the CDR3 is TGTGCCAGCACCGGCGGAGGGGTGGGAAACACCATATATTTT. This chain connects TRBV6-4 to TRBJ1-3; TRBD1 is a possible D gene (5 bases). Per germline, CDR1 MRHNA and CDR2 SNTAGT. V was pared by 7 bases and J by 4 bases, with 14 bases between. CDR3 length: 14 residues.